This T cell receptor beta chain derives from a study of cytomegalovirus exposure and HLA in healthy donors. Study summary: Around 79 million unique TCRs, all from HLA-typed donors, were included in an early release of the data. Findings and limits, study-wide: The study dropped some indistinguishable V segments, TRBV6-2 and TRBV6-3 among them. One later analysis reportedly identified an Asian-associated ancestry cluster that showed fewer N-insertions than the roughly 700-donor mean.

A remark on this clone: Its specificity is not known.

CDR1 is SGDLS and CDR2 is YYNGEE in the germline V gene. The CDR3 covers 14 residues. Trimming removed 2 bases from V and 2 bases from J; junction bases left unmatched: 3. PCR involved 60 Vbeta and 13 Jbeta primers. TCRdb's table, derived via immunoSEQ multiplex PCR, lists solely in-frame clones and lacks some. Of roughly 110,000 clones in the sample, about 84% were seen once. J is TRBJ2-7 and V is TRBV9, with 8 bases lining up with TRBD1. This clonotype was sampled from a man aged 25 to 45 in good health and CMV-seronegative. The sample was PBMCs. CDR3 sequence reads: CASSVGTGAYEQYF. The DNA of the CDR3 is TGTGCCAGCAGCGTTGGGACAGGAGCCTACGAGCAGTACTTC.